A single sample gave rise to the 28 T cell receptor beta chains below, sequenced in a study of T cells expressing NK-cell markers. TCRdb re-called the 5' RACE reads; every CDR3 protein appears as one record, without DNA. Its clone listing holds about 410,000 distinct CDR3 sequences. Specimen: blood T cells: a sorted CD56 or NKG2C T cell subset, CD4+ or CD8+ T cells, or bulk PBMC T cells (not recorded which). These receptors originate from a woman between 50 and 59 years old in good health.

The V gene is TRBV7-9, the J gene TRBJ1-1; without DNA, the TCRdb call of TRBD1 cannot be checked. Germline CDR1 SEHNR, CDR2 FQNEAQ (reference sequence). The CDR3 loop spans 14 amino acids. The CDR3 reads CASSLRATGTEAFF.

The chain links TRBV12-3 or TRBV12-4 to TRBJ1-6; lacking DNA, the TRBD1 call made by TCRdb goes unchecked. The CDR3 extends over 13 amino acids. CDR3 sequence: CASSRQGESPLHF.

The rearrangement joins TRBV15 to TRBJ1-5; absent DNA, TCRdb's TRBD1 call cannot be checked. Germline loops: CDR1 LNHNV, CDR2 YYDKDF (reference sequence). The CDR3 is 16 amino acids. CDR3 in amino acids: CATSMIDRDSNQPQHF.

This chain connects TRBV6-6 to TRBJ1-2. Germline CDR1 reads MNHNY; CDR2 reads SVGAGI (reference sequence). The CDR3 consists of 18 residues. The CDR3 is CASSYSPDERALIAGYTF.

Here the CDR3 reads CASSLGLAWSDTQYF. The chain has TRBV11-2 and TRBJ2-3; the D call from TCRdb, TRBD2, cannot be confirmed without DNA. Germline loops: CDR1 SGHAT, CDR2 FQNNGV. The CDR3 spans 15 residues.

The gene calls are TRBV20-1 and TRBJ2-3; TCRdb lists TRBD2, though no DNA is available to test this call. The CDR3 spans 16 residues. Per the germline V gene, CDR1 is DFQATT and CDR2 is SNEGSKA (reference sequence). CDR3 sequence reads: CSARPLQREGTDTQYF.

V is TRBV12-3 or TRBV12-4 and J is TRBJ2-3. CDR3 length: 11 residues. CDR3 region: CASSFTDTQYF.

V is TRBV10-2 and J is TRBJ2-4; TCRdb's D call, TRBD2, is unchecked because there is no DNA. In germline, CDR1 is WSHSY, CDR2 SAAADI. CDR3 size: 16 residues. Here the CDR3 reads CASSETAGATKNIQYF.

The chain has TRBV5-1 and TRBJ2-1; the D call of TRBD2 rests on TCRdb alone, since no DNA is present to check it. From germline, CDR1 is SGHRS and CDR2 YFSETQ. This CDR3 comprises 18 residues. The CDR3 here is CASSGTSGRVSSYNEQFF.

The chain employs TRBV11-3 and TRBJ2-1; no DNA is available, so the TRBD2 call from TCRdb remains unchecked. CDR1 and CDR2 from the germline V gene are SGHNT and YENEEA. CDR3 length equals 17 residues. CDR3 sequence reads: CASALAGGTSTYNEQFF.

The chain is built from TRBV5-1 and TRBJ2-5. The CDR3 loop spans 15 amino acids. Germline V CDR1 and CDR2: SGHRS, YFSETQ. CDR3 loop: CASSLRAGAEETQYF.

The chain links TRBV20-1 to TRBJ2-2; TCRdb's D call of TRBD1 is untestable without DNA. The CDR3 is made up of 14 amino acids. The germline CDR1 and CDR2 sequences are DFQATT and SNEGSKA (reference sequence). The CDR3 loop is CSARSPMYTGELFF.

The chain uses TRBV5-1 and TRBJ2-2. Per the germline V gene, CDR1 is SGHRS and CDR2 is YFSETQ. The CDR3 is 12 residues long. The CDR3 sequence is CASADPTGELFF.

The chain has TRBV20-1 and TRBJ2-1; no DNA is available, so the TRBD1 call from TCRdb remains unchecked. The CDR3 contains 17 residues. The germline CDR1 and CDR2 sequences are DFQATT and SNEGSKA (reference sequence). CDR3 sequence reads: CSARDVQRGGVRNEQFF.

This CDR3 is CASSPSWAGTNEKLFF. The genes are TRBV7-9 and TRBJ1-4. The germline V gene encodes CDR1 SEHNR and CDR2 FQNEAQ (reference sequence). CDR3 length: 16 amino acids.

The V gene is TRBV11-1, the J gene TRBJ1-1; the D call from TCRdb, TRBD1, cannot be confirmed without DNA. Per germline, CDR1 SGHAT and CDR2 FQDESV (reference sequence). The CDR3 length is 16 residues. The CDR3 spells CASSPTGRGATTEAFF.

The V gene is TRBV20-1, the J gene TRBJ2-3. The CDR3 totals 13 residues. Germline assignment: CDR1 DFQATT and CDR2 SNEGSKA (reference sequence). CDR3 region: CSAPRVYTDTQYF.

The rearrangement joins TRBV12-3 or TRBV12-4 to TRBJ1-2; there is no DNA to check the TCRdb D call of TRBD1. This CDR3 is built from 14 residues. The CDR3 loop is CASRTGTAYYGYTF.

The chain combines TRBV24-1 with TRBJ2-2; the TCRdb D gene call, TRBD1, has no DNA to confirm it. The CDR3 runs to 16 residues. Germline CDR1 and CDR2: KGHDR and SFDVKD. This chain's CDR3 is CATSDPKSTGTGELFF.

J is TRBJ1-1 and V is TRBV5-6. Germline CDR1 SGHDT, CDR2 YYEEEE. CDR3 size: 14 residues. Here the CDR3 reads CASSHTVLNTEAFF.

The V gene is TRBV7-6, the J gene TRBJ1-1. The CDR3 is made up of 15 amino acids. Looked up from germline, CDR1 is SGHVS and CDR2 is FNYEAQ. The CDR3 loop is CASSYQSEGYSEAFF. Together with reference TRBV7-6 and TRBJ1-1, the CDR3 gives the full variable domain: GAGVSQSPRYKVTKRGQDVALRCDPISGHVSLYWYRQALGQGPEFLTYFNYEAQQDKSGLPNDRFSAERPEGSISTLTIQRTEQRDSAMYRCASSYQSEGYSEAFFGQGTRLTVV.

The gene calls are TRBV5-1 and TRBJ2-4; TCRdb lists TRBD1, though no DNA is available to test this call. This CDR3 region has 12 residues. Germline V gene data show CDR1 as SGHRS and CDR2 as YFSETQ. CDR3 region: CASSTQGGIQYF.

The genes are TRBV20-1 and TRBJ1-1; the TCRdb call, TRBD1, lacks DNA for checking. Germline-derived CDR1 and CDR2 are DFQATT and SNEGSKA (reference sequence). There are 13 residues in the CDR3. CDR3 protein: CSGSKGGNTEAFF.

The V and J genes are TRBV4-1 and TRBJ2-1; there is no DNA to check the TCRdb D call of TRBD2. The germline gives CDR1 MGHRA, CDR2 YSYEKL. This CDR3 is 17 amino acids long. This chain's CDR3 is CASSQLTSGRPSNEQFF.

The chain is built from TRBV20-1 and TRBJ2-4. This CDR3 has 16 residues. Germline CDR1 and CDR2: DFQATT and SNEGSKA (reference sequence). This CDR3 is CSASRTGGVAKNIQYF.

The V and J genes are TRBV19 and TRBJ2-6. Germline CDR1 is LNHDA and CDR2 is SQIVND (reference sequence). This CDR3 has 16 residues. The CDR3 protein is CASSIGGVSGANVLTF.

The chain uses TRBV5-1 and TRBJ1-1; the TCRdb call, TRBD1, lacks DNA for checking. CDR1 is SGHRS, CDR2 YFSETQ, per germline. The CDR3 contains 17 residues. CDR3 amino acids: CASSLSAKGQRATEAFF.

CDR3 sequence reads: CASSQTGTSGIRQYF. V is TRBV4-1 and J is TRBJ2-3; lacking DNA, the TRBD2 call made by TCRdb goes unchecked. CDR1 and CDR2 (germline): MGHRA, YSYEKL. The CDR3 consists of 15 residues.